The 8 T cell receptor beta chains presented below share a single source sample, sequenced in a study of blood T cell repertoires in COVID-19. Libraries were prepared by immunoSEQ multiplex PCR; TCRdb keeps only in-frame clonotypes and omits some of them. The table includes roughly 70,000 clones, over 65% detected once. Sequenced: peripheral blood. All receptors come from a woman aged 55 to 70 with acute or convalescent COVID-19.

In the case of this clone: In the same sample, other DNA sequences code for this CDR3. The CDR3 here is CASSLQGGKNIQYF. CDR3 DNA: TGTGCCAGCAGCTTACAGGGAGGCAAAAACATTCAGTACTTC. The rearrangement joins TRBV7-9 to TRBJ2-4, with D possibly matching TRBD2 (6 bases). Germline loops: CDR1 SEHNR, CDR2 FQNEAQ (reference sequence). V lost 2 bases to trimming and J lost 3 bases, with 8 bases between them. The CDR3 runs to 14 residues.

Of note for this clone: At one of its ends the junction is not consistent with the germline gene, which may arise from a read error. This chain uses TRBV7-7 with TRBJ2-5; D is unclear. Germline V gene sequence: CDR1 SSHAT, CDR2 FNYEAQ (reference sequence). CDR3 length: 13 amino acids. The CDR3 spells CASSSSFQETQYF. The CDR3 nucleotides are TGTGCTAGCAGCTCTTCCTTCCAAGAGACCCAGTACTTC.

This clone was observed a few times. J is TRBJ2-1 and V is TRBV6-5; 7 bases line up with TRBD2. Germline values: CDR1 MNHEY, CDR2 SVGAGI. V shed 7 bases, J shed 7 bases, and the junction held 13 bases outside the gene matches. The CDR3 consists of 15 residues. The CDR3 region is CASTLRPEGGNEQFF. CDR3 DNA sequence: TGTGCCAGCACCTTACGCCCGGAGGGAGGGAATGAGCAGTTCTTC.

The chain links TRBV6-5 to TRBJ1-1; tentative D call: TRBD1 (5 bases). This CDR3 has 13 residues. CDR1 is MNHEY and CDR2 is SVGAGI in the germline V gene. V lost 1 base and J 6 bases, leaving 9 bases between the germline ends. The CDR3 DNA reads as TGTGCCAGCAGTTACTTCAGGGAAGCTGAAGCTTTCTTT. Translation gives CASSYFREAEAFF.

V gene TRBV9 combines with J gene TRBJ2-3; D is uncertain. The CDR3 sequence is 14 residues long. Trimming removed 0 bases at V and 1 base at J, with 6 bases between. The germline V gene has CDR1 SGDLS and CDR2 YYNGEE. Here the CDR3 reads CASSVAPGTDTQYF. CDR3 DNA sequence: TGTGCCAGCAGCGTAGCTCCCGGCACAGATACGCAGTATTTT.

V is TRBV25-1 and J is TRBJ1-1; D ambiguous. The CDR3 has 13 amino acids. Germline V gives CDR1 MGHDK, CDR2 SYGVNS. With 5 bases removed from V and 0 bases from J, the gap between germline ends came to 7 bases. CDR3 protein: CASSPHVNTEAFF. The CDR3 region has the DNA TGTGCCAGCAGTCCACACGTGAACACTGAAGCTTTCTTT.

The V gene is TRBV9, the J gene TRBJ1-1; 8 bases align to TRBD1. The CDR3 sequence is 14 residues long. J lost 1 base, V lost 5 bases, and 4 bases had no gene match. Germline values: CDR1 SGDLS, CDR2 YYNGEE. CDR3 in amino acids: CASRGGTGNTEAFF. The CDR3 region has the DNA TGTGCCAGCAGAGGCGGGACAGGGAACACTGAAGCTTTCTTT.

This chain joins TRBV19 and TRBJ1-2; tentatively, D is TRBD1 (6 bases). CDR3 length equals 14 residues. V was pared by 2 bases and J by 4 bases, with 11 bases between. Germline values: CDR1 LNHDA, CDR2 SQIVND (reference sequence). DNA for the CDR3: TGTGCCAGTAGTATACAGGGGCGCGTCTATGGCTACACCTTC. This translates into CASSIQGRVYGYTF.